The present T cell receptor beta chain was sequenced within a study of technical replicates of blood from a handful of donors. The germline V gene encodes CDR1 SGHRS and CDR2 YFSETQ. CDR3 size: 16 residues. J lost 2 bases, V lost 0 bases, and 7 bases had no gene match. Data came from immunoSEQ multiplex PCR; TCRdb stores just in-frame clones and leaves some out. The table records about 66,000 clones, around nine tenths of them present only once. The chain links TRBV5-1 to TRBJ2-5, with TRBD2 matching 7 bases. The receptor's source is a human donor in good health. Some clones in this sample may be carry-over from other donors' samples. Source material: PBMCs. The CDR3 region is CASSLEAGVWQETQYF. The CDR3 DNA sequence: TGCGCCAGCAGCTTGGAGGCGGGGGTGTGGCAAGAGACCCAGTACTTC.